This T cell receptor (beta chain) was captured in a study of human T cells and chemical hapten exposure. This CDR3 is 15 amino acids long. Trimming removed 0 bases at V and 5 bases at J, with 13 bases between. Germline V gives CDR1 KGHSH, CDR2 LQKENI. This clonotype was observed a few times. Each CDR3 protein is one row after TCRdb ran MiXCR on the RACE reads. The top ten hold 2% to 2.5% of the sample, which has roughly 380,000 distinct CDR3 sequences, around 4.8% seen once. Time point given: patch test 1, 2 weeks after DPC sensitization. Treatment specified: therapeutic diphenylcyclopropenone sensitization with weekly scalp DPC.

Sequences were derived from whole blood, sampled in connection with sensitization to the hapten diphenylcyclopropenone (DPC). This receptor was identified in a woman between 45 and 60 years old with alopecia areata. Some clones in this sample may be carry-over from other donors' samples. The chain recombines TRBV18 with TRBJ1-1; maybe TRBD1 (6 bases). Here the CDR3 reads CASSPPSRGGTEAFF. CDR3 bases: TGTGCCAGCTCACCACCTTCCAGGGGTGGAACTGAAGCTTTCTTT.